This TCR beta chain was identified during a study of T cell responses to AZD1222 COVID-19 vaccine. The data were produced by immunoSEQ multiplex PCR, yet TCRdb's version contains in-frame clones alone and is incomplete. The repertoire includes 90,000 to 150,000 clones, 86% of them detected once, and 2.5% to 3.5% sits in the top ten. With 4 bases clipped from V and 5 bases from J, the junction kept 11 bases outside the gene matches. CDR1 is LNHDA, CDR2 SQIVND, per germline (reference sequence). CDR3 length equals 16 residues. The specimen was peripheral blood, collected 28 days after the second AZD1222 dose. J is TRBJ2-7 and V is TRBV19; 10 nucleotides align to TRBD2. This clonotype originated in an adult who received the AZD1222 COVID-19 vaccine. The CDR3 protein is CASSTFLLAGQDEQYF. For the CDR3, the DNA is TGTGCCAGTAGTACCTTCCTACTAGCGGGGCAGGACGAGCAGTACTTC.